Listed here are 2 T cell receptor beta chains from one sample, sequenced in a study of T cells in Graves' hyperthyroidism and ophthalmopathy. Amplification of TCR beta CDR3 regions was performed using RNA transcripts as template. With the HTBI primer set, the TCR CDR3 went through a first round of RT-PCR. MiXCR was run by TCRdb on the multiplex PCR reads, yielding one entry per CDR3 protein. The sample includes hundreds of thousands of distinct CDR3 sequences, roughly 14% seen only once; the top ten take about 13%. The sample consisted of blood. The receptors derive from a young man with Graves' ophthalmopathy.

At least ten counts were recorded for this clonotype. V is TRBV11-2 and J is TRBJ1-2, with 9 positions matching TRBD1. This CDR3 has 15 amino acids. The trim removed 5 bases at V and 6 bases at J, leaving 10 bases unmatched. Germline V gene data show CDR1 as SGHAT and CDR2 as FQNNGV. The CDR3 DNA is TGTGCCAGCAGCCATATTAGTTGGACAGGGGATGGCTACACCTTC. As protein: CASSHISWTGDGYTF.

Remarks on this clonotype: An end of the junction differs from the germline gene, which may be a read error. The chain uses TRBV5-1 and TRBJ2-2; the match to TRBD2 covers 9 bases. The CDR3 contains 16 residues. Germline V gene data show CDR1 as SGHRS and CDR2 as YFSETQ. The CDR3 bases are TGCGCCGGCAGCGCTAGGGGGACTAGCAACACCGGGGAGCTGTTTTTT. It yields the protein CAGSARGTSNTGELFF.